This T cell receptor beta chain was captured in a study of molecular identifiers for immune sequencing clone quantification. Listed TCR primers and previously described methods were used for bulk TCR libraries. Each CDR3 protein is one row after TCRdb ran MiXCR on the PCR reads. The sample shows hundreds of thousands of distinct CDR3 sequences, about a quarter of them seen only once. Germline V gene data show CDR1 as MNHEY and CDR2 as SMNVEV (reference sequence). Trimming cost V 1 base and J 6 bases, with 12 bases left between them. The CDR3 length is 14 residues. This clonotype was seen at least ten times.

Sequencing was performed on naive CD8+ T cells from blood, with Jurkat cell RNA spiked in. The subset here: FACS-sorted CD8+CD4-CCR7+CD45RA+ naive T cells. The V gene is TRBV27, the J gene TRBJ1-1; a possible D gene is TRBD1 (6 bases). This TCR came from a human donor in good health. Some libraries in this study had Jurkat cell RNA spiked in. The CDR3 protein is CASSLYQGSPEAFF. The CDR3 nucleotides read TGTGCCAGCAGTTTATACCAGGGGAGCCCTGAAGCTTTCTTT.